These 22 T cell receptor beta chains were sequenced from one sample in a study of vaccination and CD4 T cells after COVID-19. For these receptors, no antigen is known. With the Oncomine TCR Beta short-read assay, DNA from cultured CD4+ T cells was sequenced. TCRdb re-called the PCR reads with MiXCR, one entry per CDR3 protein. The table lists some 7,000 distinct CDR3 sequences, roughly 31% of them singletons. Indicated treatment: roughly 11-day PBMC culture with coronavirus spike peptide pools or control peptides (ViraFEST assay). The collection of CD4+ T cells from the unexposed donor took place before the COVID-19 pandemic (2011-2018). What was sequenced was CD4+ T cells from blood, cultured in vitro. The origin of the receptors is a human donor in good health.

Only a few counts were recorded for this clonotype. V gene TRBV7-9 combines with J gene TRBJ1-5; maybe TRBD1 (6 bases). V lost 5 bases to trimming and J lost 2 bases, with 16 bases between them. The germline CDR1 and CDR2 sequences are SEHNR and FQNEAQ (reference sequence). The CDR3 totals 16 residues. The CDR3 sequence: CASSAPGAWGNQPQHF. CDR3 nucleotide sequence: TGTGCCAGCAGCGCACCGGGGGCTTGGGGCAATCAGCCCCAGCATTTT. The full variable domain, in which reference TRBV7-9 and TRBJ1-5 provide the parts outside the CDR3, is DTGVSQNPRHKITKRGQNVTFRCDPISEHNRLYWYRQTLGQGPEFLTYFQNEAQLEKSRLLSDRFSAERPKGSFSTLEIQRTEQGDSAMYLCASSAPGAWGNQPQHFGDGTRLSIL.

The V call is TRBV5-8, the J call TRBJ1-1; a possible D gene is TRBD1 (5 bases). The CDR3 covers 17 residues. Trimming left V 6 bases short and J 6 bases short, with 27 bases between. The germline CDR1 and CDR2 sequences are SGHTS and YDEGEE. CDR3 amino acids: CASIGGRGWPVVAEAFF. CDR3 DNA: TGTGCCAGCATCGGAGGGAGGGGTTGGCCCGTAGTGGCTGAAGCTTTCTTT. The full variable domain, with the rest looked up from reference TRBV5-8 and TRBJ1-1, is EAGVTQSPTHLIKTRGQQATLRCSPISGHTSVYWYQQALGLGLQFLLWYDEGEERNRGNFPPRFSGRQFPNYSSELNVNALELEDSALYLCASIGGRGWPVVAEAFFGQGTRLTVV.

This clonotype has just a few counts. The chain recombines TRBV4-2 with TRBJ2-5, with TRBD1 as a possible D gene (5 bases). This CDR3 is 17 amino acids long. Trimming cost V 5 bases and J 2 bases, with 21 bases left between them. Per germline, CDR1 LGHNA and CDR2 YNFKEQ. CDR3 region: CASSETASMGLQETQYF. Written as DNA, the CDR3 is TGTGCCAGCAGCGAAACCGCTTCAATGGGGCTACAAGAGACCCAGTACTTC.

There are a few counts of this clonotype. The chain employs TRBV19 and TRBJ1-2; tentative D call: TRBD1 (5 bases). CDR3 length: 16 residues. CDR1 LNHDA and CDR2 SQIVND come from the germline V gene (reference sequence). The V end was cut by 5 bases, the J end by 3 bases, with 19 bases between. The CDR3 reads CASSEFMWPRDYGYTF. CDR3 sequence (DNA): TGTGCCAGTAGTGAATTCATGTGGCCCAGGGACTATGGCTACACCTTC.

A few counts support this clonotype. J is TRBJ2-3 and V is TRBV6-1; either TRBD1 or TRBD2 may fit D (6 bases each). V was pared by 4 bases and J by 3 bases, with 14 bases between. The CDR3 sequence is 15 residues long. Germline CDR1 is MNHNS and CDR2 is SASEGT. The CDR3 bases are TGTGCCAGCAGTGCGGGGGCATTTAGGACAGATACGCAGTATTTT. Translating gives CASSAGAFRTDTQYF.

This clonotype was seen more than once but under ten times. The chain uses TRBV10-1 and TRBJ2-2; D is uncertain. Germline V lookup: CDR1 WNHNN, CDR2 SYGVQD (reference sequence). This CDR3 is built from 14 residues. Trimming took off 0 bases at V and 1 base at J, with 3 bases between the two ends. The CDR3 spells CASSESQNTGELFF. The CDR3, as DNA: TGCGCCAGCAGTGAGTCGCAGAACACCGGGGAGCTGTTTTTT.

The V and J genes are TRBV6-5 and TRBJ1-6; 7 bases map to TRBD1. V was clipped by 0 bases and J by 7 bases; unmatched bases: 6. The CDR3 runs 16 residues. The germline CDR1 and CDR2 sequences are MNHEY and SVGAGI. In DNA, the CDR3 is TGTGCCAGCAGTTACTCTCACAGGGGACTCAATTCACCCCTCCACTTT. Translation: CASSYSHRGLNSPLHF.

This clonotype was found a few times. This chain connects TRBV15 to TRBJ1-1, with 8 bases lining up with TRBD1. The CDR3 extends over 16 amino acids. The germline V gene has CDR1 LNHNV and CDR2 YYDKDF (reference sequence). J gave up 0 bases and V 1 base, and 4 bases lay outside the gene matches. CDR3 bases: TGTGCCACCAGCAGAGGACAGGGGAGGATGAACACTGAAGCTTTCTTT. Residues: CATSRGQGRMNTEAFF.

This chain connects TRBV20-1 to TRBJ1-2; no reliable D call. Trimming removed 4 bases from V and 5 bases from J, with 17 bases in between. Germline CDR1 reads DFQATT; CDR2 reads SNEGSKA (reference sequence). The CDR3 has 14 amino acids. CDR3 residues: CSATLPRPGYGYTF. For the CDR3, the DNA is TGCAGTGCTACCCTCCCCCGGCCGGGGTATGGCTACACCTTC.

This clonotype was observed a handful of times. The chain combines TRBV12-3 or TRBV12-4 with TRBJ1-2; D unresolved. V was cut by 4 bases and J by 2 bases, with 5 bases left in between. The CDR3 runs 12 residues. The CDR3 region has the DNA TGTGCCAGCAGTTCCCCCAACTATGGCTACACCTTC. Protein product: CASSSPNYGYTF.

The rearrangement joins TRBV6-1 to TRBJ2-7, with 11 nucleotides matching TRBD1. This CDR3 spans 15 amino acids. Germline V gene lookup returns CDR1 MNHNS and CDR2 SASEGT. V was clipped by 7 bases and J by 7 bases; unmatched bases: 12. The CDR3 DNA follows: TGTGCCAGCACCCTCCCCGGGACAGGGGGAAGGGAGCAGTACTTC. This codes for CASTLPGTGGREQYF.

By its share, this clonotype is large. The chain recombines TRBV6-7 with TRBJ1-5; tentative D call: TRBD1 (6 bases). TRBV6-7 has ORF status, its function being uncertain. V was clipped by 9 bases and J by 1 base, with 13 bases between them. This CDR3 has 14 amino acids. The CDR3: CASRGGQSNQPQHF. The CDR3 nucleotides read TGTGCCAGTAGGGGGGGGCAGAGCAATCAGCCCCAGCATTTT.

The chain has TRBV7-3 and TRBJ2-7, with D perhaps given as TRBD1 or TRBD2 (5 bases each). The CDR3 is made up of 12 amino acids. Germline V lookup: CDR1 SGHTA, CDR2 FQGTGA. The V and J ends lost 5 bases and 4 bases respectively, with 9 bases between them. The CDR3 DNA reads TGTGCCAGCAGCAGGGACGGTTACGAGCAGTACTTC. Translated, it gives CASSRDGYEQYF.

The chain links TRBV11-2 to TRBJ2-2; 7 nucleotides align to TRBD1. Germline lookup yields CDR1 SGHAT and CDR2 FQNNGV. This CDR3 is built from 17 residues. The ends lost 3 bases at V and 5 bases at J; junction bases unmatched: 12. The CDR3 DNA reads TGTGCCAGCAGCTTCCCCCTACAGGGGACCGGGACCGGGGAGCTGTTTTTT. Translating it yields CASSFPLQGTGTGELFF. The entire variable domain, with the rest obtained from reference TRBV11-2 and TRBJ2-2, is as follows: EAGVAQSPRYKIIEKRQSVAFWCNPISGHATLYWYQQILGQGPKLLIQFQNNGVVDDSQLPKDRFSAERLKGVDSTLKIQPAKLEDSAVYLCASSFPLQGTGTGELFFGEGSRLTVL.

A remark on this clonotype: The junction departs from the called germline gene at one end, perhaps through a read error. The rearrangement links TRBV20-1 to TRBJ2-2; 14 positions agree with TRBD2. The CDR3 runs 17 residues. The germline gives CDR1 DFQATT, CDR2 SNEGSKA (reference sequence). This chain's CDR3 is CSAGETSGGALGGELFF. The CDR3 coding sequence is TGCAGTGCTGGAGAGACTAGCGGGGGGGCCTTGGGCGGGGAGCTGTTTTTT.

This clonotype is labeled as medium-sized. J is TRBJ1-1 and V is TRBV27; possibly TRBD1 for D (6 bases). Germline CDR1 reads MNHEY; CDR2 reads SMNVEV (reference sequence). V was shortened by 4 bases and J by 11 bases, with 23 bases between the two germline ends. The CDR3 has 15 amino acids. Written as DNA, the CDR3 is TGTGCCAGCAGTTCGTCCCGGGACACCTCTATCAGGGCTTTCTTT. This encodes CASSSSRDTSIRAFF.

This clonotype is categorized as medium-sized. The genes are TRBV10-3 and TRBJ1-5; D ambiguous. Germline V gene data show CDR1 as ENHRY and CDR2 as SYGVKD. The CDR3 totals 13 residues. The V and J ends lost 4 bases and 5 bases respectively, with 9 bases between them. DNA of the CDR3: TGTGCCATCAGTGGCGAAGGAGATCAGCCCCAGCATTTT. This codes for CAISGEGDQPQHF.

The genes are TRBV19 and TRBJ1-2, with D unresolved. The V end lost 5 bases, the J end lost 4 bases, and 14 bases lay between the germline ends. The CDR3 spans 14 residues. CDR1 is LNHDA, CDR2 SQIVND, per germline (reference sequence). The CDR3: CASSPHQEFYGYTF. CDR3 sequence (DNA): TGTGCCAGTAGTCCCCACCAGGAGTTCTATGGCTACACCTTC.

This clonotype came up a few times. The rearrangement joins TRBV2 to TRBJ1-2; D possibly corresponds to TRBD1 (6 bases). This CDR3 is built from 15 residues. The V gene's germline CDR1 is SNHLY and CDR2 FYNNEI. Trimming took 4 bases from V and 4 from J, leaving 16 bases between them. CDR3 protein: CASSAEQGGSYGYTF. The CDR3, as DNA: TGTGCCAGCAGTGCTGAACAGGGTGGGAGCTATGGCTACACCTTC.

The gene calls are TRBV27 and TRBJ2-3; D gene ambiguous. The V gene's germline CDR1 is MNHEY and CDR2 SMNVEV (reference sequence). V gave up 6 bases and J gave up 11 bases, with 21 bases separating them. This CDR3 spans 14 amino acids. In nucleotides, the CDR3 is TGTGCCAGCAGACCAAACCAGGCAAGATATAGGCAGTATTTT. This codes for CASRPNQARYRQYF.

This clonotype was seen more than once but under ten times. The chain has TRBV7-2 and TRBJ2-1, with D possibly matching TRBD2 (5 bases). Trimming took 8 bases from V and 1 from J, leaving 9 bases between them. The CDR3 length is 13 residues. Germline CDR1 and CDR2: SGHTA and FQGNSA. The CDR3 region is CASGSGSYNEQFF. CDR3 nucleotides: TGTGCCAGCGGGTCGGGGTCCTACAATGAGCAGTTCTTC.

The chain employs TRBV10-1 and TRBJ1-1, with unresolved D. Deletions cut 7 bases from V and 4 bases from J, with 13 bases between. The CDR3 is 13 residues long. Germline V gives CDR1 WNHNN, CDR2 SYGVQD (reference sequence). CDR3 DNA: TGCGCCAGCAAAAGACACCGGAGCACTGAAGCTTTCTTT. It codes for CASKRHRSTEAFF.